This T cell receptor (beta chain) is from a study of T cell repertoires in cytomegalovirus infection. Study details: CMV infection and matching HLA type were both indicated by public TCR beta signatures.

V gave up 0 bases and J gave up 3 bases, with 17 bases separating them. The CDR3 contains 17 residues. Germline V gene lookup returns CDR1 LNHDA and CDR2 SQIVND (reference sequence). This clonotype was detected a few times. Its antigen is still unknown. Findings and caveats of the study: Cumulative frequency (of public TCR beta family members) identified carriers of CMV plus the relevant HLA.

TCRdb independently ran MiXCR on the reads; one entry per CDR3 protein. The data contain 400,000 to 550,000 distinct CDR3 sequences, about 10% of them singletons. The source material was PBMCs. The genes are TRBV19 and TRBJ1-1; D ambiguous. The source is a human donor in good health (CMV status not recorded). Some clones in this sample may be carry-over from other donors' samples. As DNA, the CDR3 is TGTGCCAGTAGTATAGAGACAAGACGGTCGGAATACACTGAAGCTTTCTTT. It yields the protein CASSIETRRSEYTEAFF. Together with reference TRBV19 and TRBJ1-1, the CDR3 gives the full variable domain: DGGITQSPKYLFRKEGQNVTLSCEQNLNHDAMYWYRQDPGQGLRLIYYSQIVNDFQKGDIAEGYSVSREKKESFPLTVTSAQKNPTAFYLCASSIETRRSEYTEAFFGQGTRLTVV.